One and the same sample provided the 32 T cell receptor beta chains below, sequenced in a study of cytomegalovirus exposure and HLA in healthy donors. 13 Jbeta primers and 60 Vbeta primers were used for the PCR. Sequencing was performed with immunoSEQ multiplex PCR; in TCRdb, only in-frame clones are kept and a portion is missing. The table includes 97,000 or so clones, over 80% detected once. The sample consisted of PBMCs. The receptors stem from a man aged 35 to 55 in good health and CMV-seronegative.

This chain connects TRBV5-1 to TRBJ2-7, with TRBD1 identical over 8 bases. Germline V gene sequence: CDR1 SGHRS, CDR2 YFSETQ. V gave up 0 bases and J gave up 1 base; unmatched junction bases: 3. The CDR3 has 15 amino acids. The CDR3 nucleotides read TGCGCCAGCAGCTTGGGGACAGGGAAATCCTACGAGCAGTACTTC. Its translation is CASSLGTGKSYEQYF. The full variable domain, in which reference TRBV5-1 and TRBJ2-7 provide the parts outside the CDR3, is KAGVTQTPRYLIKTRGQQVTLSCSPISGHRSVSWYQQTPGQGLQFLFEYFSETQRNKGNFPGRFSGRQFSNSRSEMNVSTLELGDSALYLCASSLGTGKSYEQYFGPGTRLTVT.

The chain couples TRBV9 to TRBJ2-2; D gene uncertain. The V end was cut by 6 bases, the J end by 0 bases, with 9 bases between. There are 14 residues in the CDR3. Germline loops: CDR1 SGDLS, CDR2 YYNGEE. The CDR3 reads CASTGQSNTGELFF. CDR3 bases: TGTGCCAGCACTGGGCAGTCGAACACCGGGGAGCTGTTTTTT.

This chain connects TRBV9 to TRBJ2-3, with 9 bases that match TRBD2. There are 14 residues in the CDR3. Germline CDR1 and CDR2: SGDLS and YYNGEE. V dropped 3 bases and J dropped 4; count of bases not matched to a gene: 3. The CDR3 nucleotides are TGTGCCAGCAGCGAGGGACTAGCTGCAGATACGCAGTATTTT. As protein: CASSEGLAADTQYF.

CDR3 DNA: TGCGCCAGCGGTTCACAGGGGAGGATGGACACTGAAGCTTTCTTT. Its translation: CASGSQGRMDTEAFF. The rearrangement joins TRBV5-1 to TRBJ1-1, with 7 bases identical to TRBD1. After removal of 7 bases from V and 3 bases from J, the junction contained 12 bases not matched to a gene. The CDR3 contains 15 residues. Germline V gene data show CDR1 as SGHRS and CDR2 as YFSETQ.

V is TRBV7-9 and J is TRBJ2-3; D remains unclear. Germline V lookup: CDR1 SEHNR, CDR2 FQNEAQ (reference sequence). The CDR3 contains 16 residues. The V gene lost 0 bases and the J gene lost 3 bases, with 13 bases spanning the gap. The chain's CDR3 is CASSLAIGLGTDTQYF. The CDR3 coding sequence is TGTGCCAGCAGCTTAGCGATCGGGTTGGGTACAGATACGCAGTATTTT.

V is TRBV11-3 and J is TRBJ1-1; a possible D gene is TRBD1 (6 bases). Germline lookup yields CDR1 SGHNT and CDR2 YENEEA. V was shortened by 0 bases and J by 5 bases, with 10 bases between the two germline ends. The CDR3 has 14 residues. CDR3 nucleotides: TGTGCCAGCAGCTTAGAGGGGGCTCGGACTGAAGCTTTCTTT. As protein: CASSLEGARTEAFF.

J is TRBJ2-7 and V is TRBV5-1, with 8 bases aligning to TRBD2. Germline V gene lookup returns CDR1 SGHRS and CDR2 YFSETQ. J gave up 2 bases and V 4 bases, and 11 bases lay outside the gene matches. The length of the CDR3 is 16 residues. The CDR3 DNA sequence: TGCGCCAGCAGCGCCCCCGAGCGGGGGCCACCCTACGAGCAGTACTTC. It is translated as CASSAPERGPPYEQYF.

This rearrangement joins TRBV5-1 to TRBJ1-5; 10 nucleotides line up with TRBD1. The J segment lost 3 bases and the V segment lost 4 bases, leaving 10 bases of the junction unmatched. This CDR3 region has 17 residues. CDR1 SGHRS and CDR2 YFSETQ come from the germline V gene. The CDR3 sequence is CASSLTPDRGFNQPQHF. CDR3 bases: TGCGCCAGCAGCCTGACCCCGGACAGGGGGTTCAATCAGCCCCAGCATTTT.

The chain has TRBV5-1 and TRBJ2-2, with 11 nucleotides matching TRBD2. J was trimmed by 0 bases and V by 2 bases; bases with no gene match: 6. Germline assignment: CDR1 SGHRS and CDR2 YFSETQ. The CDR3 is made up of 18 amino acids. The CDR3 loop is CASSFTSGGDPNTGELFF. The CDR3 DNA sequence: TGCGCCAGCAGCTTTACTAGCGGGGGAGACCCGAACACCGGGGAGCTGTTTTTT. Full variable domain (outside the CDR3, taken from reference TRBV5-1 and TRBJ2-2): KAGVTQTPRYLIKTRGQQVTLSCSPISGHRSVSWYQQTPGQGLQFLFEYFSETQRNKGNFPGRFSGRQFSNSRSEMNVSTLELGDSALYLCASSFTSGGDPNTGELFFGEGSRLTVL.

This chain joins TRBV5-4 and TRBJ2-3, with 11 nucleotides matching TRBD2. Germline lookup yields CDR1 SGHNT and CDR2 YYREEE (reference sequence). The CDR3 has 16 amino acids. With V trimmed by 0 bases and J by 3 bases, 3 bases remained unmatched. The CDR3 reads CASSLVSGGGTDTQYF. The CDR3 DNA sequence: TGTGCCAGCAGCTTGGTTAGCGGGGGGGGTACAGATACGCAGTATTTT.

The rearrangement links TRBV30 to TRBJ2-1; weak D call: TRBD1 (5 bases). The CDR3 is made up of 13 amino acids. Trimming stripped 4 bases from V and 6 bases from J, with 13 bases between. Germline V gene lookup returns CDR1 GTSNPN and CDR2 SVGIG (reference sequence). The CDR3 sequence: CAWNQGMVNEQFF. The CDR3, as DNA: TGTGCCTGGAATCAGGGAATGGTCAATGAGCAGTTCTTC.

In its sample, this clone was seen a few times. The chain is built from TRBV6-6 and TRBJ2-1, with 12 bases that match TRBD2. V was clipped by 6 bases and J by 7 bases; unmatched bases: 10. The CDR3 loop spans 16 amino acids. Germline loops: CDR1 MNHNY, CDR2 SVGAGI (reference sequence). As DNA, the CDR3 is TGTGCCAGCAGCCTAGCGGGGGGGCTTGGTCGAAATGAGCAGTTCTTC. This encodes CASSLAGGLGRNEQFF.

This clone appeared a single time. V gene TRBV2 combines with J gene TRBJ2-3; the match to TRBD2 covers 7 bases. V lost 6 bases to trimming and J lost 4 bases; unmatched junction nucleotides: 10. Germline V gene lookup returns CDR1 SNHLY and CDR2 FYNNEI. The CDR3 is made up of 15 amino acids. CDR3 sequence reads: CASREGGKGADTQYF. The CDR3 DNA follows: TGTGCCAGCAGGGAGGGAGGGAAGGGAGCAGATACGCAGTATTTT.

V gene TRBV4-2 combines with J gene TRBJ1-5; possibly TRBD1 for D (6 bases). Trimming cost V 0 bases and J 5 bases, with 11 bases left between them. CDR3 length: 15 residues. Germline-derived CDR1 and CDR2 are LGHNA and YNFKEQ. CDR3 nucleotide sequence: TGTGCCAGCAGCCAAGAGGGGACAAGAGATCAGCCCCAGCATTTT. Protein product: CASSQEGTRDQPQHF.

This clone appeared once. V and J are TRBV5-1 and TRBJ2-3; 11 bases match TRBD2. Per germline, CDR1 SGHRS and CDR2 YFSETQ. The V segment lost 0 bases and the J segment 6 bases; nucleotides outside the gene matches: 6. The CDR3 is 16 residues long. DNA for the CDR3: TGCGCCAGCAGCTTGGTACTAGCGGGGGACCGGGATACGCAGTATTTT. Its translation is CASSLVLAGDRDTQYF.

This clone has just one count. DNA of the CDR3: TGCGCCAGCAGCTATAGGGGGGGAGGGGCAGATACGCAGTATTTT. This encodes CASSYRGGGADTQYF. V usage is TRBV5-1 and J usage is TRBJ2-3; tentative D call: TRBD2 (7 bases). CDR3 length equals 15 residues. Germline lookup yields CDR1 SGHRS and CDR2 YFSETQ. Trimming removed 3 bases from V and 4 bases from J, with 15 bases in between.

On this clone itself: This sample also contains other DNA sequences that code for the same CDR3. The rearrangement links TRBV9 to TRBJ2-3; tentative D call: TRBD2 (5 bases). There are 17 residues in the CDR3. The V and J ends lost 0 bases and 1 base respectively, with 15 bases between them. CDR1 is SGDLS and CDR2 is YYNGEE in the germline V gene. The CDR3, as DNA: TGTGCCAGCAGCGTAGTTGGCTCGCCCGGGGGCACAGATACGCAGTATTTT. It is translated as CASSVVGSPGGTDTQYF. The whole variable domain, remainder taken from reference TRBV9 and TRBJ2-3, is DSGVTQTPKHLITATGQRVTLRCSPRSGDLSVYWYQQSLDQGLQFLIQYYNGEERAKGNILERFSAQQFPDLHSELNLSSLELGDSALYFCASSVVGSPGGTDTQYFGPGTRLTVL.

The rearrangement uses TRBV21-1 and TRBJ2-1; the listed D gene, TRBD1, was not tested against the DNA. TRBV21-1 is termed a pseudogene. The CDR3 has 15 amino acids. This CDR3 reads CASSRQGRPPNEQFF. Here the CDR3 DNA reads TGTGCCAGCAGCAGACAGGGCCGCCCCCCCAATGAGCAGTTCTTC.

The rearrangement links TRBV2 to TRBJ2-5; no clear D. V was trimmed by 1 base and J by 9 bases, leaving 12 bases between them. In germline, CDR1 is SNHLY, CDR2 FYNNEI. This CDR3 region has 13 residues. CDR3 DNA: TGTGCCAGCAGTGAAGGGTTTGTGGCGGCCCAGTACTTC. Protein product: CASSEGFVAAQYF.

The chain employs TRBV7-8 and TRBJ2-7; no definite D call. Trimming removed 8 bases at V and 3 bases at J, with 8 bases between. The CDR3 totals 11 residues. In germline, CDR1 is SGHVS, CDR2 FQNEAQ. The DNA of the CDR3 is TGTGCCAGCGCCTCCTACTACGAGCAGTACTTC. It codes for CASASYYEQYF.

This clone was detected only a few times. The CDR3 reads CASSPGGQGYEQYF. Here the CDR3 DNA reads TGCGCCAGCAGCCCTGGGGGACAGGGCTACGAGCAGTACTTC. The V gene is TRBV5-1, the J gene TRBJ2-7; 9 bases align to TRBD1. Losses at the gene ends were 4 bases for V and 3 bases for J; bases not matched to a gene: 5. In germline, CDR1 is SGHRS, CDR2 YFSETQ. The CDR3 contains 14 residues. The full variable domain, with the rest looked up from reference TRBV5-1 and TRBJ2-7, is KAGVTQTPRYLIKTRGQQVTLSCSPISGHRSVSWYQQTPGQGLQFLFEYFSETQRNKGNFPGRFSGRQFSNSRSEMNVSTLELGDSALYLCASSPGGQGYEQYFGPGTRLTVT.

The CDR3 bases are TGTGCCAGCAGCGACTCCTTTTGGGCCAAAAACATTCAGTACTTC. This translates into CASSDSFWAKNIQYF. The chain has TRBV2 and TRBJ2-4, with unresolved D. The CDR3 is made up of 15 amino acids. The germline gives CDR1 SNHLY, CDR2 FYNNEI. Trimming cost V 6 bases and J 1 base, with 13 bases left between them.

The rearrangement joins TRBV15 to TRBJ1-3; no firm D call. CDR1 LNHNV and CDR2 YYDKDF come from the germline V gene (reference sequence). The CDR3 sequence is 14 residues long. The V gene lost 4 bases and the J gene lost 0 bases, with 7 bases spanning the gap. CDR3 amino acids: CATSNPVSGNTIYF. For the CDR3, the DNA is TGTGCCACCAGCAACCCGGTCTCTGGAAACACCATATATTTT.

The chain links TRBV6-1 to TRBJ2-1; the match to TRBD2 covers 7 bases. The CDR3 has 15 amino acids. The germline V gene has CDR1 MNHNS and CDR2 SASEGT. The V and J ends lost 1 base and 1 base, in that order; junction bases with no gene match: 1. The CDR3 bases are TGTGCCAGCAGTGAAGGGGGGGGGTCCTACAATGAGCAGTTCTTC. Amino acids: CASSEGGGSYNEQFF.

The chain couples TRBV7-2 to TRBJ2-2; a weak D match, TRBD2 (6 bases). CDR1 and CDR2 (germline): SGHTA, FQGNSA. With 1 base removed from V and 10 bases from J, the gap between germline ends came to 16 bases. The CDR3 is 15 residues long. CDR3 DNA sequence: TGTGCCAGCAGCTTAGTCAGCGTGGAGGGAAAGGAGCTGTTTTTT. Its protein is CASSLVSVEGKELFF.

This rearrangement joins TRBV19 to TRBJ2-7; perhaps TRBD1 as D (7 bases). V lost 5 bases to trimming and J lost 3 bases, with 17 bases between them. The CDR3 is made up of 15 amino acids. CDR1 and CDR2 (germline): LNHDA, SQIVND (reference sequence). The CDR3 nucleotides read TGTGCCAGTAGTCTCCGGGGGACAGAGCACTACGAGCAGTACTTC. This translates into CASSLRGTEHYEQYF.

The CDR3 coding sequence is TGTGCCAGCAGCGGTGGGAGGGATGGCTACACCTTC. Translated: CASSGGRDGYTF. The rearrangement links TRBV9 to TRBJ1-2; no reliable D call. Germline CDR1 and CDR2: SGDLS and YYNGEE. The V end was cut by 3 bases, the J end by 6 bases, with 9 bases between. The CDR3 runs to 12 residues.

The chain joins TRBV7-3 to TRBJ1-1; D ambiguous. The germline V gene encodes CDR1 SGHTA and CDR2 FQGTGA. V shed 4 bases and J shed 2 bases, with 8 bases lying between them. The CDR3 runs 13 residues. This chain's CDR3 is CASSYGSNTEAFF. In nucleotides, the CDR3 is TGTGCCAGCAGCTACGGGTCAAACACTGAAGCTTTCTTT. The full variable domain, with the rest looked up from reference TRBV7-3 and TRBJ1-1, is GAGVSQTPSNKVTEKGKYVELRCDPISGHTALYWYRQSLGQGPEFLIYFQGTGAADDSGLPNDRFFAVRPEGSVSTLKIQRTERGDSAVYLCASSYGSNTEAFFGQGTRLTVV.

The V gene is TRBV5-1, the J gene TRBJ2-3; D perhaps matches TRBD1 (6 bases). The CDR3 consists of 14 residues. V lost 2 bases and J 4 bases, leaving 11 bases between the germline ends. CDR1 is SGHRS and CDR2 is YFSETQ in the germline V gene. CDR3 nucleotide sequence: TGCGCCAGCAGCTTTGCCCCAGGGGCAGATACGCAGTATTTT. Translated: CASSFAPGADTQYF.

This clone was recorded a few times. The gene calls are TRBV7-2 and TRBJ2-5; 14 nucleotides agree with TRBD2. The CDR3 sequence is 16 residues long. Germline assignment: CDR1 SGHTA and CDR2 FQGNSA. J lost 5 bases, V lost 5 bases, and 7 bases had no gene match. CDR3 sequence: CASSRGLAGGAETQYF. As DNA, the CDR3 is TGTGCCAGCAGCCGCGGACTAGCGGGGGGTGCGGAGACCCAGTACTTC. The full variable domain, in which reference TRBV7-2 and TRBJ2-5 provide the parts outside the CDR3, is GAGVSQSPSNKVTEKGKDVELRCDPISGHTALYWYRQSLGQGLEFLIYFQGNSAPDKSGLPSDRFSAERTGGSVSTLTIQRTQQEDSAVYLCASSRGLAGGAETQYFGPGTRLLVL.

The chain uses TRBV4-1 and TRBJ2-3, with D possibly being TRBD2 (5 bases). Trimming took 0 bases from V and 3 from J, leaving 19 bases between them. This CDR3 contains 18 residues. The germline V gene has CDR1 MGHRA and CDR2 YSYEKL. The CDR3 loop is CASSQDRGIAMLTDTQYF. In DNA form, the CDR3 reads TGCGCCAGCAGCCAAGATAGAGGAATAGCGATGTTGACAGATACGCAGTATTTT.

This chain joins TRBV5-4 and TRBJ2-5; 9 nucleotides align to TRBD1. Germline trimming cut 3 bases from V and 3 bases from J; bases unmatched to any gene: 9. CDR1 is SGHNT and CDR2 is YYREEE in the germline V gene (reference sequence). The CDR3 covers 16 residues. DNA of the CDR3: TGTGCCAGCAGCTCGCTGCCGACAGGGGGGAAAGAGACCCAGTACTTC. Protein product: CASSSLPTGGKETQYF.